This TCR beta chain originates from a study of blood T cell repertoires in COVID-19. Only in-frame clones appear in the TCRdb table, and some are missing; sequencing was by immunoSEQ multiplex PCR. The table records approximately 280,000 clones, about four fifths of them present only once. Researchers sorted participants into cohorts using their self-reported clinical history. V lost 1 base and J lost 4, with 10 bases in between. Germline V gene data show CDR1 as MNHNS and CDR2 as SASEGT. CDR3 length: 14 amino acids. The TCR was taken from a middle-aged man who had been exposed to COVID-19. Sequenced input: PBMCs or T cells enriched from blood (not recorded which). The V call is TRBV6-1, the J call TRBJ1-2, with no clear D. In nucleotides, the CDR3 is TGTGCCAGCAGTGAAGTCACGACACTCTATGGCTACACCTTC. This translates into CASSEVTTLYGYTF.